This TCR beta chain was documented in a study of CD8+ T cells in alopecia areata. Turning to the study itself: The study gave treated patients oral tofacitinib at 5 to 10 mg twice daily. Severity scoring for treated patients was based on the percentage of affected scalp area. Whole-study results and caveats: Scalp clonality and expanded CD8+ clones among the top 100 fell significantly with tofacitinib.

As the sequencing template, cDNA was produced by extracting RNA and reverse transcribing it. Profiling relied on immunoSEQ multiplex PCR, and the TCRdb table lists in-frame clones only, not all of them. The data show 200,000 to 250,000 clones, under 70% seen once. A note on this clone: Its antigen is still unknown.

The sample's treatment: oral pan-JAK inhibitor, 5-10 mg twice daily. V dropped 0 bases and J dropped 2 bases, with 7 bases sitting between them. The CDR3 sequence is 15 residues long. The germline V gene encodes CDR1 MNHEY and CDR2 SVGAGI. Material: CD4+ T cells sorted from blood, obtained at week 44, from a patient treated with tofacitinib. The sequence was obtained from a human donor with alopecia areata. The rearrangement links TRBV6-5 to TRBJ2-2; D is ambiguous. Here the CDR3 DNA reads TGTGCCAGCAGTTACTCTGGTAGTAACACCGGGGAGCTGTTTTTT. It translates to CASSYSGSNTGELFF.